The source of this TCR beta chain is a study of OX40 agonist ivuxolimab in advanced cancers. The V and J ends lost 7 bases and 3 bases, in that order; junction bases with no gene match: 1. The germline V gene encodes CDR1 SGHKS and CDR2 YYEKEE (reference sequence). The CDR3 runs to 11 residues. Profiling relied on immunoSEQ multiplex PCR, and the TCRdb table lists in-frame clones only, not all of them. This sample has tens of thousands of clones; about 90% occur once, and the top ten carry about 3.8%. Comment on this clone: Other DNA sequences in the same sample also yield this CDR3.

This receptor was identified in an adult with an advanced solid tumor such as melanoma, head and neck, liver or kidney cancer. The rearrangement joins TRBV5-5 to TRBJ2-7, with 7 bases lining up with TRBD1. Here the sequenced sample was CD4+ or CD8+ T cells sorted from blood, taken in a trial of the OX40 agonist ivuxolimab. The CDR3 bases are TGTGCCAGCGGGGACAGCTACGAGCAGTACTTC. As protein: CASGDSYEQYF.